This is a list of T cell receptor beta chains from one sample in a study of regulatory T cells in long-lasting Graves disease. Each CDR3 protein is one row after TCRdb ran MiXCR on the multiplex PCR reads. The sample shows a few hundred thousand distinct CDR3 sequences, 20% of them seen only once. The source was peripheral blood mononuclear cells (PBMCs), collected at new diagnosis, from a patient treated with antithyroid drugs. These receptors were taken from a female donor with Graves disease. The CDR3 runs from the conserved cysteine through the conserved F or W. The order of the fields is V gene, D gene, J gene, CDR3 protein. D genes are given only for firm matches.

>TRBV6-2/TRBV6-3|-|TRBJ1-6
CASTIWTAANSPLHF
>TRBV19|-|TRBJ1-4
CASTPGHRWEMFF
>TRBV30|-|TRBJ2-7
CAWSNPRTYPYEQYF
>TRBV28|-|TRBJ1-2
CASSLSGNYGYTF
>TRBV4-1|-|TRBJ2-7
CASSQDDRQYF
>TRBV28|-|TRBJ2-3
CASSFLQGAGAYVSTDTQYF
>TRBV2|-|TRBJ2-1
CASSHRGYVRGSKYDEQFF
>TRBV20-1|-|TRBJ2-3
CSARVRADTQYF
>TRBV6-1|-|TRBJ2-1
CASILGGTYNEQFF
>TRBV9|TRBD2|TRBJ2-2
CASSVESRAGGPGTGELFF
>TRBV9|-|TRBJ1-1
CASSVDLNTEAFF
>TRBV3-1|TRBD1|TRBJ1-3
CASSRGTGAGNTIYF
>TRBV7-2|-|TRBJ1-5
CASSFQGRPQHF
>TRBV20-1|TRBD1|TRBJ2-5
CSATTRTGGFETQYF
>TRBV20-1|-|TRBJ1-1
CSARDVFRGTEAFF
>TRBV5-1|-|TRBJ2-2
CASSKGSNTGELFF